This TCR beta chain is drawn from a study of T cell responses to AZD1222 COVID-19 vaccine (dated by TCRdb to about 2021). For the study in its entirety: TCR sequencing covered about 230 trial participants: 207 given two doses of AZD1222 and 26 given two doses of MenACWY control vaccine. Trial participants were enrolled by age into subgroups of 18-55, 56-69 and 70-plus years, and around 150, 29 and 61 TCR-sequenced participants, respectively, were included in these subgroups. The full study reports these points: The whole spike protein was spanned by vaccine-associated CD4 TCRs, and dominant responses were seen in regions 160-218 and 743-854. Because no day 14 peak-response samples were available, repertoires were characterized only after the peak T cell response. Conclusions about previously exposed vaccinees are limited, since just 6 or 7 AZD1222 recipients were seropositive for SARS-CoV-2 at baseline. Reportedly, close to half of the unique spike-specific TCRs recognized epitopes lying outside the regions that are mutated in the B.1.351 and B.1.1.7 variants. Spike-specific TCR breadth and depth rose significantly after two AZD1222 doses compared with day 0 and with MenACWY recipients. In the small 56-69-year group, the increase in depth fell short of significance, most likely because of low power. Participants were mostly white British and included more females than males, and it was suggested by the authors that clonal diversity may have been underestimated.

The junction shows trimming of 7 bases on V and 5 bases on J, and the gene matches do not reach 5 bases of it. The germline V gene (reference sequence) yields LNHNV for CDR1 and YYDKDF for CDR2. The CDR3 measures 13 amino acids from cysteine to phenylalanine. The retained sequence is limited to the CDR3, 39 bases, with the frame set at the first base. The CDR3 regions of human TCRbeta chains were subjected to immunosequencing. Under the source paper's analysis protocol: TCRs in the repertoires were compared against a reference library of SARS-CoV-2-specific TCRs that had been generated with the MIRA antigen-specificity platform. Breadth meant the fraction of unique TCRs that were SARS-CoV-2-associated, whereas depth meant the fraction of total T cells that were SARS-CoV-2-associated. Using the MIRA data, every spike-specific TCR was mapped to the spike region that the TCR reacted to and assigned to either a CD4 or a CD8 class. Log10-transformed breadth and depth values were compared by one-way ANOVA with Sidak's multiple comparisons tests. TCRdb limited this immuneACCESS table to in-frame rearrangements with V and J called. A share of clones is missing; checked studies link under half to unresolved V genes, and the rest is unexplained. V and J calls and clone size are as listed in that table; D and trimming were resolved from the DNA. This sample has around 26,000 clones in its table, and about 88% of those were observed once. The top ten hold less than 3% of the sample.

The sample's time point label is to be understood as: about 28 days (+/-7) after the second vaccine dose. AZD1222 recipients whose second dose came at about 4 weeks and those whose second dose came at about 12 weeks were combined into one group, since spike-specific TCR depth and breadth did not differ between the two schedules. Samples from vaccinated people were obtained from the UK trials COV001 and COV002, which included a single-blind randomized controlled phase 2/3 trial of AZD1222 (ChAdOx1 nCoV-19) in healthy adults. Trial participant PBMC samples were collected at day 0 and day 28 after the second dose for TCRbeta chain sequencing. Comments on this clone: It lacks a known antigen. Base quality data are lacking; no much larger clone is found one base away.

This sample comprised peripheral blood, obtained 28 days after the second AZD1222 dose. This sequence was found in an adult who received the AZD1222 COVID-19 vaccine. The chain is assembled from TRBV15 and TRBJ2-1; 7 central bases correspond to TRBD1. The bases are TGTGCCACCAACCGACAGGGACACAATGAGCAGTTCTTC. Translated, this gives CATNRQGHNEQFF.